This T cell receptor (beta chain) is drawn from a study of OX40 agonist ivuxolimab in advanced cancers. Notes on the study in general: The study found that CD8+ T cells averaged more expanded clones than CD4+.

The repertoire was sequenced with immunoSEQ multiplex PCR; TCRdb's copy has only in-frame clones and lacks some. The sample records approximately 77,000 clones, roughly 91% being singletons. The trim removed 0 bases at V and 5 bases at J, leaving 4 bases unmatched. The CDR3 spans 14 residues. Germline lookup yields CDR1 SGHRS and CDR2 YFSETQ. Blood draws occurred at baseline, cycle 4 day 1, and cycle 7 day 1. Note on this clone: The antigen remains unidentified.

This receptor was identified in an adult with an advanced solid tumor such as melanoma, head and neck, liver or kidney cancer. The chain links TRBV5-1 to TRBJ1-1, with TRBD1 matching 7 bases. Specimen: CD4+ or CD8+ T cells sorted from blood, collected in a trial of the OX40 agonist ivuxolimab. CDR3 loop: CASSLVGGRTEAFF. The CDR3 DNA is TGCGCCAGCAGCTTGGTAGGGGGCAGAACTGAAGCTTTCTTT.